A selection of T cell receptor beta chains follows, all from one sample in a study of blood T cells in healthy people across ages. TCRdb passed the 5' RACE reads through MiXCR, listing each CDR3 protein once. The sample comprises 1.5 million or so distinct CDR3 sequences, approximately 39% of which are singletons, and 4% rests with the top ten. The sequenced sample was blood. The receptors derive from a woman under 30 in good health. Each CDR3 is given with its conserved first and last residue. Only some rows state a clone size, as once, few, many or a class for expanded clones.

v_call	clone_size	j_call	cdr3_aa
TRBV25-1	once	TRBJ2-2	CASSELGGAYTGELFF
TRBV9	few	TRBJ1-1	CASSVGKGTMNTEAFF
TRBV4-3	NA	TRBJ2-1	CASSQGRETGRINEQFF
TRBV4-3	few	TRBJ2-5	CASSQVGMGSQETQYF
TRBV4-1	NA	TRBJ2-1	CASSHTSGRNNEQFF
TRBV12-3/TRBV12-4	few	TRBJ2-3	CASRPQFTDTQYF
TRBV12-3/TRBV12-4	NA	TRBJ1-5	CASSQQDRPNQPQHF
TRBV28	NA	TRBJ2-1	CASSSGMVHNEQFF
TRBV2	NA	TRBJ2-6	CATRPSPGVLTF
TRBV12-3/TRBV12-4	NA	TRBJ2-3	CASSLGGGRIDTQYF
TRBV27	once	TRBJ2-5	CTSSLYGTLYEKYF
TRBV10-3	few	TRBJ2-5	CAIRGDSFGTQYF
TRBV6-5	NA	NA	CASRAGTVQATQYF
TRBV7-2	many	TRBJ2-3	CASSAARDTQYF
TRBV20-1	NA	TRBJ1-5	CSANRGDNQPQHF
TRBV6-5	NA	TRBJ1-4	CASSYSLASSNEKLFF
TRBV6-2/TRBV6-3	NA	TRBJ1-1	CASSYLGRMNTEAFF
TRBV9	few	TRBJ1-1	CASSVGRMNTEAFF
TRBV15	NA	TRBJ2-1	CATSSIGGETQFF
TRBV12-3/TRBV12-4	NA	TRBJ2-7	CASSGGTGNHYEQYF
TRBV7-2	few	TRBJ2-7	CASSLASSGGAYEQYF
TRBV20-1	NA	TRBJ1-1	CSWTYSMNTEAFF
TRBV12-3/TRBV12-4	NA	TRBJ2-3	CASTGDRASTDTQYF
TRBV6-1	NA	TRBJ2-5	CASSKTVNEQYF
TRBV7-9	NA	TRBJ2-7	CASSPQGMTYEQYF
TRBV4-3	NA	TRBJ1-2	CASSQRRGQGRGYTF
TRBV20-1	NA	TRBJ1-5	CSALQGYSNQPQHF
TRBV2	few	TRBJ2-5	CASTFSGGEETQYF
TRBV12-3/TRBV12-4	NA	TRBJ1-1	CASSSTGFGKKNTEAFF
TRBV6-6	once	TRBJ2-1	CASLGTGETQFF
TRBV18	NA	TRBJ2-1	CASSPPNRNMDNEQFF
TRBV15	NA	TRBJ2-3	CATSRGVGRDTQYF